These 22 T cell receptor beta chains share one sample of origin, sequenced in a study of T cell repertoires in cytomegalovirus infection (dated by TCRdb to the late 2010s). Sequencing took place on an Illumina HiSeq 1500. In TCRdb, the public reads were trimmed at Q25 with fastp and aligned with MiXCR, with productive beta chains retained. Merged by CDR3 protein, the rows form single entries marked with the most common genes and DNA. Here the sample has around 130,000 distinct CDR3 sequences; roughly a quarter occur a single time. Of the sample, 34% is held by the ten largest clones. Their cognate antigens are unknown. Sequenced material: PBMCs, sequenced either directly or after in vitro stimulation (not recorded which). The receptors derive from a human donor in good health (CMV status not recorded). Some clones in this sample may be carry-over from other donors' samples.

The sample holds many counts of this clonotype. This chain links TRBV7-8 with TRBJ1-2; D is undetermined. The ends were cut back, 3 bases at V and 3 bases at J, with 14 bases in the middle. The CDR3 is 15 residues long. The V gene's germline CDR1 is SGHVS and CDR2 FQNEAQ. The CDR3 here is CASSLVAGGDYGYTF. DNA of the CDR3: TGTGCCAGCAGCTTGGTCGCGGGCGGGGACTATGGCTACACCTTC.

V usage is TRBV6-6 and J usage is TRBJ1-1, with D possibly being TRBD1 (6 bases). Trimming left V 3 bases short and J 3 bases short, with 11 bases between. Germline-derived CDR1 and CDR2 are MNHNY and SVGAGI (reference sequence). The CDR3 runs 14 residues. In nucleotides, the CDR3 is TGTGCCAGCAGTTATCGGGGGCAGGACACTGAAGCTTTCTTT. Translation gives CASSYRGQDTEAFF.

This clonotype has only a few counts. The chain employs TRBV12-3 or TRBV12-4 and TRBJ2-3; the D is unclear. Trimming cost V 1 base and J 4 bases, with 12 bases left between them. This CDR3 comprises 15 residues. CDR3 loop: CASSLDLPRADTQYF. The DNA for the CDR3 is TGTGCCAGCAGTTTAGATCTACCCCGCGCAGATACGCAGTATTTT.

At least ten counts were recorded for this clonotype. The rearrangement links TRBV12-3 or TRBV12-4 to TRBJ2-7; 12 nucleotides agree with TRBD1. J lost 6 bases, V lost 5 bases, and 14 bases had no gene match. The CDR3 length is 17 residues. The CDR3 bases are TGTGCCAGCAGTCCTCGGAAAACCGGGACAGGGGGCCGCGAGCAGTACTTC. It codes for CASSPRKTGTGGREQYF.

In this sample, this clonotype turned up many times. The rearrangement uses TRBV7-9 and TRBJ2-3, with no clear D. This CDR3 spans 13 amino acids. Trimming took 8 bases from V and 1 from J, leaving 10 bases between them. Germline CDR1 is SEHNR and CDR2 is FQNEAQ (reference sequence). The CDR3 here is CASLVDGTDTQYF. The CDR3 DNA reads TGTGCCAGCCTTGTCGACGGCACAGATACGCAGTATTTT.

This clonotype was detected only a few times. V usage is TRBV6-2 or TRBV6-3 and J usage is TRBJ2-7, with D unclear. Germline CDR1 reads MNHEY; CDR2 reads SVGEGT. Trimming took off 4 bases at V and 4 bases at J, with 8 bases between the two ends. The CDR3 length is 12 residues. This chain's CDR3 is CASSSTEYEQYF. The DNA for the CDR3 is TGTGCCAGCAGTTCTACGGAGTACGAGCAGTACTTC.

The chain combines TRBV6-5 with TRBJ2-7; 12 bases match TRBD2. This CDR3 region has 14 residues. Germline V gives CDR1 MNHEY, CDR2 SVGAGI. Trimming took 6 bases from V and 6 from J; bases not matched to a gene: 6. The CDR3 loop is CASSSSGGAGEQYV. As DNA, the CDR3 is TGTGCCAGCAGCTCTAGCGGGGGGGCCGGCGAGCAGTACGTC.

J is TRBJ2-1 and V is TRBV25-1; D is possibly TRBD1 (5 bases). CDR3 length: 16 amino acids. CDR1 MGHDK and CDR2 SYGVNS come from the germline V gene. V was pared by 8 bases and J by 6 bases, with 23 bases between. The CDR3, as DNA: TGTGCCAGCGGACCGGGCAGCCGCTTTACAGGCAATGAGCAGTTCTTC. It yields the protein CASGPGSRFTGNEQFF. The full variable domain, with the rest looked up from reference TRBV25-1 and TRBJ2-1, is EADIYQTPRYLVIGTGKKITLECSQTMGHDKMYWYQQDPGMELHLIHYSYGVNSTEKGDLSSESTVSRIRTEHFPLTLESARPSHTSQYLCASGPGSRFTGNEQFFGPGTRLTVL.

This clonotype was picked up many times. The chain employs TRBV6-1 and TRBJ1-5; TRBD1 agrees at 8 bases. The germline gives CDR1 MNHNS, CDR2 SASEGT. This CDR3 spans 17 amino acids. V shed 3 bases and J 2 bases; nucleotides not matched to a gene: 9. For the CDR3, the DNA is TGTGCCAGCAGTGACCCAACAGGGGGAATGGGCAATCAGCCCCAGCATTTT. The encoded protein is CASSDPTGGMGNQPQHF.

V is TRBV5-1 and J is TRBJ2-1; TRBD2 agrees at 14 bases. There are 15 residues in the CDR3. J gave up 8 bases and V 2 bases, and 3 bases lay outside the gene matches. Germline CDR1 SGHRS, CDR2 YFSETQ. CDR3: CASSFRLAGGDEQFF. The DNA for the CDR3 is TGCGCCAGCAGCTTCCGACTAGCGGGGGGGGATGAGCAGTTCTTC.

J is TRBJ2-3 and V is TRBV15, with TRBD2 identical over 8 bases. The V and J ends lost 2 bases and 0 bases, in that order; junction bases with no gene match: 1. The CDR3 covers 15 residues. The germline V gene encodes CDR1 LNHNV and CDR2 YYDKDF (reference sequence). CDR3 amino acids: CATSRSSGSTDTQYF. The CDR3 DNA follows: TGTGCCACCAGCAGATCTAGCGGGAGCACAGATACGCAGTATTTT.

This clonotype was recorded at least ten times. Written as DNA, the CDR3 is TGTGCCACCAAGGGGACTAGCGGGAGGCCGGGCTACGAGCAGTACTTC. It specifies CATKGTSGRPGYEQYF. The chain uses TRBV6-6 and TRBJ2-7; 15 positions agree with TRBD2. The CDR3 is made up of 16 amino acids. Germline V lookup: CDR1 MNHNY, CDR2 SVGAGI (reference sequence). The J segment lost 3 bases and the V segment lost 10 bases, leaving 10 bases of the junction unmatched.

Ten or more counts support this clonotype. The CDR3 protein is CASSFLSGTETQYF. CDR3 nucleotides: TGTGCCAGCAGCTTCCTTAGCGGTACAGAGACCCAGTACTTC. The chain is built from TRBV7-2 and TRBJ2-5; weak D call: TRBD2 (6 bases). Germline CDR1 is SGHTA and CDR2 is FQGNSA. The CDR3 sequence is 14 residues long. V dropped 3 bases and J dropped 4 bases, with 12 bases sitting between them.

In its sample, this clonotype was seen a few times. The chain recombines TRBV18 with TRBJ2-1; 9 bases line up with TRBD1. V gave up 1 base and J gave up 1 base; unmatched junction bases: 2. The germline V gene encodes CDR1 KGHSH and CDR2 LQKENI. The CDR3 loop spans 16 amino acids. The CDR3 is CASSPLGTGSYNEQFF. For the CDR3, the DNA is TGTGCCAGCTCACCACTAGGGACAGGGTCCTACAATGAGCAGTTCTTC.

V and J are TRBV4-3 and TRBJ1-1; D is unresolved. V gave up 4 bases and J gave up 0 bases, with 6 bases separating them. The CDR3 runs 13 residues. Looked up from germline, CDR1 is LGHNA and CDR2 is YSLEER. The CDR3 sequence is CASSPLLNTEAFF. CDR3 in DNA: TGCGCCAGCAGCCCACTCTTGAACACTGAAGCTTTCTTT.

The V gene is TRBV11-2, the J gene TRBJ2-1; TRBD2 agrees at 14 bases. This CDR3 comprises 17 residues. V trimming: 1 base; J trimming: 4 bases; junction bases outside the gene matches: 3. The germline V gene has CDR1 SGHAT and CDR2 FQNNGV. Here the CDR3 reads CASSLARTSGRYNEQFF. CDR3 in DNA: TGTGCCAGCAGCTTAGCCCGGACTAGCGGGAGGTACAATGAGCAGTTCTTC.

This clonotype has just a few counts. The chain links TRBV6-4 to TRBJ2-1; TRBD2 agrees at 10 bases. This CDR3 comprises 15 residues. Germline V gives CDR1 MRHNA, CDR2 SNTAGT. The V and J ends lost 0 bases and 6 bases, in that order; junction bases with no gene match: 2. For the CDR3, the DNA is TGTGCCAGCAGTGACTCGTCTAGCGGGAGCAATGAGCAGTTCTTC. It codes for CASSDSSSGSNEQFF.

This clonotype occurred a few times. The chain uses TRBV12-3 or TRBV12-4 and TRBJ2-1, with D possibly TRBD1 on 6 matching bases. CDR3 length: 15 amino acids. Trimming left V 6 bases short and J 0 bases short, with 12 bases between. CDR3 residues: CASRQGRSSYNEQFF. The CDR3 nucleotides read TGTGCCAGCAGACAGGGCCGTAGCTCCTACAATGAGCAGTTCTTC.

V is TRBV24-1 and J is TRBJ1-4; no definite D call. Per the germline V gene, CDR1 is KGHDR and CDR2 is SFDVKD. CDR3 length equals 12 residues. The V end lost 12 bases, the J end lost 7 bases, and 14 bases lay between the germline ends. The CDR3 loop reads CAASSKSEKLFF. Written as DNA, the CDR3 is TGTGCCGCCTCTTCGAAAAGTGAAAAACTGTTTTTT.

This clonotype has more than one count but fewer than ten. The chain employs TRBV7-2 and TRBJ1-1; unclear D gene. The CDR3 runs 14 residues. In germline, CDR1 is SGHTA, CDR2 FQGNSA. Trimming pared 1 base from V and 1 base from J, leaving 7 bases between. The CDR3 region has the DNA TGTGCCAGCAGCTTAGTGTGGACGAACACTGAAGCTTTCTTT. This translates into CASSLVWTNTEAFF.

This clonotype was counted between two and nine times. The V gene is TRBV5-1, the J gene TRBJ2-7, with 12 bases lining up with TRBD2. The CDR3 totals 14 residues. The V gene end was trimmed by 4 bases and the J gene end by 9 bases; junction bases not matched to a gene: 8. Germline values: CDR1 SGHRS, CDR2 YFSETQ. In nucleotides, the CDR3 is TGCGCCAGCAGCCAAGGACTAGCGGGATTCCGGCAGTACTTC. Translating it yields CASSQGLAGFRQYF.

The V call is TRBV27, the J call TRBJ2-7; a weak D match, TRBD1 (5 bases). V lost 3 bases, J lost 4 bases, and 13 bases lay in between. This CDR3 contains 14 residues. Germline values: CDR1 MNHEY, CDR2 SMNVEV (reference sequence). CDR3 DNA: TGTGCCAGCAGTTTCTCCAGGGTAAATTACGAGCAGTACTTC. Its protein product is CASSFSRVNYEQYF.